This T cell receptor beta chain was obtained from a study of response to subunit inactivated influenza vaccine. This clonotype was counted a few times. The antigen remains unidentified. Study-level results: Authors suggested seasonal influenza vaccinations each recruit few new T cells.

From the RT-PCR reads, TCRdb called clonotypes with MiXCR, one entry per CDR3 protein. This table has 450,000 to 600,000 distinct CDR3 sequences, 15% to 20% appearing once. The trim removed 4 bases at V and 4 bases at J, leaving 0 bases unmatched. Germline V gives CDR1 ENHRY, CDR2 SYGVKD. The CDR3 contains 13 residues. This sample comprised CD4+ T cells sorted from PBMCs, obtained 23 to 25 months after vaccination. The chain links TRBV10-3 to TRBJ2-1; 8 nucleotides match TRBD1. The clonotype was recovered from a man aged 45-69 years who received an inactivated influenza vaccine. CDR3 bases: TGTGCCATCAGTGGACAGGGGTACAATGAGCAGTTCTTC. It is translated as CAISGQGYNEQFF.